The 28 T cell receptor beta chains below were found in one sample sequenced in a study of T-cell reconstitution after alpha-beta-depleted transplantation in children. Library preparation (for TCRbeta) was performed with unique molecular identifiers. TCRdb reanalysed the PCR reads using MiXCR and keeps one entry per CDR3 protein. The repertoire has about 1,000,000 distinct CDR3 sequences, about 26% of them found once; the top ten carry 25% to 35%. The source material was PBMCs, mostly from graft donor cells, sampled 360 days after TCRalphabeta/CD19-depleted stem cell transplant. The receptors originated from a boy in the first two years of life who had a stem cell transplant for SCID, so the T cells may come from the graft donor.

The chain uses TRBV12-3 or TRBV12-4 and TRBJ2-5; 14 bases align to TRBD2. The CDR3 sequence is 17 residues long. The ends lost 5 bases at V and 6 bases at J; junction bases unmatched: 11. This CDR3 is CASSQGSGTSGGQTQYF. CDR3 in DNA: TGTGCCAGCAGTCAAGGGTCCGGGACTAGCGGGGGTCAGACCCAGTACTTC.

This clonotype was seen a handful of times. The chain couples TRBV29-1 to TRBJ2-5; weak D call: TRBD1 (6 bases). Trimming removed 2 bases at V and 4 bases at J, with 11 bases between. This CDR3 is 13 amino acids long. From germline, CDR1 is SQVTM and CDR2 ANQGSEA. The CDR3 protein is CSVENSRGETQYF. The CDR3 region has the DNA TGCAGCGTTGAAAATTCCAGGGGAGAGACCCAGTACTTC.

This clonotype was detected many times. CDR3 amino acids: CASSLNWDLGELFF. Written as DNA, the CDR3 is TGTGCCAGCAGCTTGAATTGGGATCTCGGGGAGCTGTTTTTT. The rearrangement uses TRBV5-6 and TRBJ2-2; D gene uncertain. The V gene lost 1 base and the J gene lost 7 bases, with 11 bases spanning the gap. The CDR3 has 14 amino acids. CDR1 and CDR2 (germline): SGHDT, YYEEEE.

This clonotype was counted a few times. The chain recombines TRBV28 with TRBJ1-5; D is unresolved. There are 16 residues in the CDR3. CDR1 MDHEN and CDR2 SYDVKM come from the germline V gene. V shed 3 bases and J shed 2 bases, with 14 bases lying between them. CDR3 DNA: TGTGCCAGCAGTTTTTTGGCGGCAGCCGGCAATCAGCCCCAGCATTTT. Protein: CASSFLAAAGNQPQHF.

Only a few counts were recorded for this clonotype. The chain is built from TRBV4-2 and TRBJ2-1; perhaps D is TRBD1 or TRBD2 (5 bases each). Germline V CDR1 and CDR2: LGHNA, YNFKEQ. The CDR3 consists of 17 residues. V dropped 2 bases and J dropped 9 bases, with 23 bases sitting between them. The CDR3 protein is CASSQTPRVIREREQFF. Written as DNA, the CDR3 is TGTGCCAGCAGCCAAACCCCCAGGGTCATCCGGGAACGTGAGCAGTTCTTC.

This clonotype showed up just a few times. J is TRBJ2-2 and V is TRBV10-2, with D unclear. Germline V CDR1 and CDR2: WSHSY, SAAADI. Trimming took 11 bases from V and 3 from J, leaving 7 bases between them. The CDR3 totals 11 residues. The CDR3 sequence is CAVRYTGELFF. The CDR3 region has the DNA TGCGCCGTGCGATACACCGGGGAGCTGTTTTTT.

V and J are TRBV10-3 and TRBJ1-2; no clear D gene. Trimming removed 6 bases at V and 2 bases at J, with 13 bases between. This CDR3 has 14 residues. Per germline, CDR1 ENHRY and CDR2 SYGVKD. The CDR3 coding sequence is TGTGCCATCAGGACACCGACGGCGAACTATGGCTACACCTTC. Encoded protein: CAIRTPTANYGYTF.

This clonotype occurred many times. The chain is built from TRBV10-3 and TRBJ1-6; maybe TRBD1 (5 bases). CDR3 size: 15 residues. Per the germline V gene, CDR1 is ENHRY and CDR2 is SYGVKD. The germline V and J ends were trimmed by 2 bases and 13 bases, with 18 bases remaining between them. The CDR3 DNA sequence: TGTGCCATCAGTGAGGGGGCAGACCTGAGGGGTCCCCTCCACTTT. It codes for CAISEGADLRGPLHF.

This clonotype showed up just a few times. The rearrangement uses TRBV19 and TRBJ2-5; no reliable D call. The CDR3 length is 14 residues. Germline V CDR1 and CDR2: LNHDA, SQIVND (reference sequence). Trimming took 5 bases from V and 5 from J, leaving 15 bases between them. The DNA for the CDR3 is TGTGCCAGTAGTGTCGACTCCCTGCTGGAGACCCAGTACTTC. Its protein is CASSVDSLLETQYF.

The sample holds a few counts of this clonotype. The CDR3 reads CASSPRSGQQETQYF. CDR3 nucleotide sequence: TGTGCCAGCAGTCCCCGGTCGGGGCAGCAAGAGACCCAGTACTTC. This rearrangement joins TRBV12-3 or TRBV12-4 to TRBJ2-5; D might be TRBD1 or TRBD2, each matching 5 bases. The CDR3 has 15 residues. The V and J ends lost 5 bases and 2 bases respectively, with 15 bases between them.

The genes are TRBV20-1 and TRBJ1-1; D possibly corresponds to TRBD1 (5 bases). Germline CDR1 DFQATT, CDR2 SNEGSKA (reference sequence). The CDR3 is 13 residues long. The V gene lost 5 bases and the J gene lost 1 base, with 11 bases spanning the gap. In DNA form, the CDR3 reads TGCAGTGCTCGGGCAGGGTGGAACACTGAAGCTTTCTTT. This translates into CSARAGWNTEAFF.

A few counts support this clonotype. V usage is TRBV4-2 and J usage is TRBJ2-2; 8 bases align to TRBD1. CDR3 length: 17 residues. Trimming took 0 bases from V and 8 from J; bases not matched to a gene: 11. Germline lookup yields CDR1 LGHNA and CDR2 YNFKEQ. The CDR3 spells CASSQEQGASIQGELFF. The CDR3, as DNA: TGTGCCAGCAGCCAAGAGCAGGGGGCCTCCATCCAGGGGGAGCTGTTTTTT.

This clonotype was counted at least ten times. The chain carries TRBV5-1 and TRBJ2-5, with D tentatively TRBD1 (6 bases). Trimming shortened V by 5 bases and J by 2 bases, and 13 bases separated the two germline ends. Germline V gene sequence: CDR1 SGHRS, CDR2 YFSETQ. There are 14 residues in the CDR3. CDR3 region: CASSPRGLQETQYF. In DNA, the CDR3 is TGCGCCAGCAGTCCCAGGGGCCTTCAAGAGACCCAGTACTTC.

This clonotype appeared a few times. The chain uses TRBV12-3 or TRBV12-4 and TRBJ1-5, with a tentative D call TRBD1 (6 bases). Deletions cut 6 bases from V and 6 bases from J, with 12 bases between. The CDR3 totals 13 residues. CDR3 loop: CASSQGLLQPQHF. The CDR3 bases are TGTGCCAGCAGCCAGGGGCTACTTCAGCCCCAGCATTTT.

This clonotype was picked up one time. The V call is TRBV20-1, the J call TRBJ1-5, with D hard to call. The V gene's germline CDR1 is DFQATT and CDR2 SNEGSKA (reference sequence). This CDR3 comprises 14 residues. Trimming left V 4 bases short and J 4 bases short, with 14 bases between. The CDR3 spells CSAKRTPRNQPQHF. In DNA form, the CDR3 reads TGCAGTGCTAAGAGAACCCCTAGGAATCAGCCCCAGCATTTT.

There are a few counts of this clonotype. The chain has TRBV9 and TRBJ2-5, with 7 bases fitting TRBD1. V gave up 3 bases and J gave up 5 bases; unmatched junction bases: 7. The CDR3 consists of 14 residues. Germline loops: CDR1 SGDLS, CDR2 YYNGEE. For the CDR3, the DNA is TGTGCCAGCAGCGCACGGACAGGCAAGGAGACCCAGTACTTC. This sequence encodes CASSARTGKETQYF.

This clonotype was picked up a small number of times. The chain carries TRBV7-6 and TRBJ2-1, with TRBD2 as a possible D gene (5 bases). CDR3 length: 15 amino acids. Trimming cost V 1 base and J 4 bases, with 11 bases left between them. Per germline, CDR1 SGHVS and CDR2 FNYEAQ. In DNA form, the CDR3 reads TGTGCCAGCAGCTTAGGGTGGTCGGGGTACAATGAGCAGTTCTTC. Translated, it gives CASSLGWSGYNEQFF.

This clonotype was counted a few times. This chain connects TRBV27 to TRBJ1-5, with a possible D match to TRBD1 (5 bases). Trimming took 3 bases from V and 7 from J, leaving 13 bases between them. The CDR3 contains 14 residues. CDR1 MNHEY and CDR2 SMNVEV come from the germline V gene (reference sequence). DNA for the CDR3: TGTGCCAGCAGTTTCCGCGGGACCCGGCAGCCCCAGCATTTT. The encoded protein is CASSFRGTRQPQHF.

The chain employs TRBV11-2 and TRBJ2-3; the match to TRBD1 covers 7 bases. Trimming took 2 bases from V and 6 from J; bases not matched to a gene: 5. CDR1 is SGHAT and CDR2 is FQNNGV in the germline V gene. The length of the CDR3 is 14 residues. In DNA, the CDR3 is TGTGCCAGCAGCTTAAACAGGGGCCGGGATACGCAGTATTTT. Protein: CASSLNRGRDTQYF.

This clonotype was detected many times. The chain has TRBV15 and TRBJ2-3; a possible D gene is TRBD2 (6 bases). Germline loops: CDR1 LNHNV, CDR2 YYDKDF (reference sequence). The CDR3 is 16 residues long. Trimming removed 5 bases at V and 2 bases at J, with 17 bases between. The CDR3 loop reads CATSGGTSSITDTQYF. CDR3 DNA sequence: TGTGCCACCAGCGGAGGGACCTCCAGTATCACAGATACGCAGTATTTT. The whole variable domain, filled in from reference TRBV15 and TRBJ2-3, reads DAMVIQNPRYQVTQFGKPVTLSCSQTLNHNVMYWYQQKSSQAPKLLFHYYDKDFNNEADTPDNFQSRRPNTSFCFLDIRSPGLGDTAMYLCATSGGTSSITDTQYFGPGTRLTVL.

CDR3 residues: CASSTDTSEQYF. The CDR3 DNA follows: TGTGCCAGCAGTACCGACACGTCCGAGCAGTACTTC. The rearrangement links TRBV12-3 or TRBV12-4 to TRBJ2-7, with no clear D. Trimming cost V 5 bases and J 6 bases, with 11 bases left between them. CDR3 size: 12 residues.

The chain links TRBV16 to TRBJ1-2; possible D gene TRBD1, 6 bases. This CDR3 region has 19 residues. From germline, CDR1 is KGHSY and CDR2 FQNENV. Deletions cut 1 base from V and 9 bases from J, with 30 bases between. The DNA for the CDR3 is TGTGCCAGCAGCCAATATGGTCACGGGTCCTCATTGGGGGGCTTGAGCTACACCTTC. Residues: CASSQYGHGSSLGGLSYTF.

The V and J genes are TRBV5-1 and TRBJ1-5; 10 nucleotides agree with TRBD1. The CDR3 length is 15 residues. Germline V CDR1 and CDR2: SGHRS, YFSETQ. J lost 4 bases, V lost 2 bases, and 3 bases had no gene match. The CDR3 spells CASSFGQGENQPQHF. The CDR3 DNA reads TGCGCCAGCAGCTTCGGACAGGGGGAGAATCAGCCCCAGCATTTT.

The chain employs TRBV12-5 and TRBJ2-1, with D hard to call. With 1 base removed from V and 8 bases from J, the gap between germline ends came to 6 bases. This CDR3 contains 12 residues. Germline V gene data show CDR1 as LGHNT and CDR2 as FRNRAP. CDR3 region: CASGLGRDEQFF. Here the CDR3 DNA reads TGTGCTAGTGGTTTGGGAAGGGATGAGCAGTTCTTC.

The rearrangement joins TRBV9 to TRBJ2-1; D call uncertain. The CDR3 has 15 residues. The germline V gene has CDR1 SGDLS and CDR2 YYNGEE. Deletions cut 1 base from V and 0 bases from J, with 8 bases between. DNA for the CDR3: TGTGCCAGCAGCGTATACGGAAGCTCCTACAATGAGCAGTTCTTC. Its protein product is CASSVYGSSYNEQFF. The variable domain in full, with the rest retrieved from reference TRBV9 and TRBJ2-1, is DSGVTQTPKHLITATGQRVTLRCSPRSGDLSVYWYQQSLDQGLQFLIQYYNGEERAKGNILERFSAQQFPDLHSELNLSSLELGDSALYFCASSVYGSSYNEQFFGPGTRLTVL.

This clonotype has a count of ten or more. The chain combines TRBV6-5 with TRBJ1-1, with D unresolved. This CDR3 spans 14 amino acids. Trimming left V 4 bases short and J 11 bases short, with 20 bases between. Per germline, CDR1 MNHEY and CDR2 SVGAGI. The CDR3 nucleotides read TGTGCCAGCAGTTCCCAAGCTGGACTGGGAGCGGCTTTCTTT. The encoded protein is CASSSQAGLGAAFF.

The chain employs TRBV6-5 and TRBJ2-5; D is undetermined. The CDR3 covers 16 residues. Trimming removed 2 bases at V and 1 base at J, with 14 bases between. CDR1 is MNHEY and CDR2 is SVGAGI in the germline V gene. The CDR3 spells CASSYTPIGPQETQYF. The CDR3 DNA reads as TGTGCCAGCAGTTACACGCCAATTGGGCCCCAAGAGACCCAGTACTTC.

The chain uses TRBV7-2 and TRBJ2-2; 7 nucleotides align to TRBD2. This CDR3 contains 16 residues. V dropped 1 base and J dropped 4; count of bases not matched to a gene: 6. CDR1 and CDR2 (germline): SGHTA, FQGNSA. The CDR3 coding sequence is TGTGCCAGCAGCTTAGAAGGGACTATAAGCACCGGGGAGCTGTTTTTT. Translation gives CASSLEGTISTGELFF.